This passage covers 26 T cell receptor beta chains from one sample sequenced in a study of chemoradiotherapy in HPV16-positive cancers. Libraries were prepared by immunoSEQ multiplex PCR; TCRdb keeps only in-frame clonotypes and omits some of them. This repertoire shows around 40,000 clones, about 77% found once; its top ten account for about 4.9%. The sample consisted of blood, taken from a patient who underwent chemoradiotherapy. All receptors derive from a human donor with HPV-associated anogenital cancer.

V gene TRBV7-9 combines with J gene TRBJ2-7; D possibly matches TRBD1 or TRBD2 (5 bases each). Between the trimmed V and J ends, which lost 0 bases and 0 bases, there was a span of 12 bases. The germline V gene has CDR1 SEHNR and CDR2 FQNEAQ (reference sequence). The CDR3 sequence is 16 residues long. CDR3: CASSLAMGVSSYEQYF. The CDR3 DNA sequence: TGTGCCAGCAGCTTAGCGATGGGGGTGAGCTCCTACGAGCAGTACTTC.

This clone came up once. CDR3 region: CASSLALTSGNTGELFF. The CDR3 nucleotides read TGTGCCAGCAGCTTAGCCTTGACTAGCGGAAACACCGGGGAGCTGTTTTTT. The chain joins TRBV7-6 to TRBJ2-2, with TRBD2 matching over 9 bases. The V gene end was trimmed by 0 bases and the J gene end by 2 bases; junction bases not matched to a gene: 4. The CDR3 spans 17 residues. CDR1 SGHVS and CDR2 FNYEAQ come from the germline V gene.

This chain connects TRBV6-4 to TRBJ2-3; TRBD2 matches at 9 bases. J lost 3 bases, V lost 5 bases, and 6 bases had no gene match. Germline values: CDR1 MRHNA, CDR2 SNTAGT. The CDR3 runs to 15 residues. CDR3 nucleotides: TGTGCCAGCAGTCCCGGGACTAGCAGGACAGATACGCAGTATTTT. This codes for CASSPGTSRTDTQYF.

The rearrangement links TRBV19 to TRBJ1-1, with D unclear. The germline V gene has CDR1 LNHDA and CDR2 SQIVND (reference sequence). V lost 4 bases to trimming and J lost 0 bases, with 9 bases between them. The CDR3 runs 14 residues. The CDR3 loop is CASSSWAVNTEAFF. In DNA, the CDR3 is TGTGCCAGTAGTAGCTGGGCTGTGAACACTGAAGCTTTCTTT.

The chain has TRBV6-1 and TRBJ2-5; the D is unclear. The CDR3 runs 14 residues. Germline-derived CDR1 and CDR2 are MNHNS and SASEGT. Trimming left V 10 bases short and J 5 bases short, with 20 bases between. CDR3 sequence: CATHPRRVVETQYF. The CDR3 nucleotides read TGTGCCACCCACCCGCGTAGGGTGGTGGAGACCCAGTACTTC.

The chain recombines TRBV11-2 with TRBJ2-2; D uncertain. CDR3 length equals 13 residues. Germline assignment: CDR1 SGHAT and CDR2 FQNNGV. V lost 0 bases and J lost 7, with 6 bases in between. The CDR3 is CASSLEADGELFF. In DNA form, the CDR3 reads TGTGCCAGCAGCTTAGAGGCAGACGGGGAGCTGTTTTTT.

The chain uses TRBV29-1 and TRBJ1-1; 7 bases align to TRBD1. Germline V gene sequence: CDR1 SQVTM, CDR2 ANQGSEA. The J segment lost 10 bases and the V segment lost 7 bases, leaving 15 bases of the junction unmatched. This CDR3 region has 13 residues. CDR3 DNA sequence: TGCAGCGGTCAACGCCGAGCCCAGGGGGGAGCTTTCTTT. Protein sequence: CSGQRRAQGGAFF.

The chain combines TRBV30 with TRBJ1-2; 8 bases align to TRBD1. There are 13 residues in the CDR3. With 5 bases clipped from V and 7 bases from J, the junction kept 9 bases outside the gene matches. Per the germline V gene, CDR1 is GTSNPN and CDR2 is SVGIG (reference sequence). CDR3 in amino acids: CAWPGQGLGGYTF. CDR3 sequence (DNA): TGTGCCTGGCCCGGACAGGGTCTGGGTGGCTACACCTTC.

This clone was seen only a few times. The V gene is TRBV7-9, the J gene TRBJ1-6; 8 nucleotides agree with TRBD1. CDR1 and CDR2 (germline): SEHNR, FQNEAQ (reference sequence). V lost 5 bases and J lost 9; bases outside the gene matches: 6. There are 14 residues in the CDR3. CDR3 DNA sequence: TGTGCCAGCAGCAACGGACAGGGAACTTCACCCCTCCACTTT. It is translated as CASSNGQGTSPLHF.

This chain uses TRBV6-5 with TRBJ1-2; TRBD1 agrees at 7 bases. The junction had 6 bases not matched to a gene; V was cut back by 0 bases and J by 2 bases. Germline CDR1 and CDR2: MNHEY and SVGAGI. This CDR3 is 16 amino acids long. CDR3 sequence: CASSYSLGGTNYGYTF. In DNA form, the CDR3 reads TGTGCCAGCAGTTACTCGCTAGGGGGCACCAACTATGGCTACACCTTC.

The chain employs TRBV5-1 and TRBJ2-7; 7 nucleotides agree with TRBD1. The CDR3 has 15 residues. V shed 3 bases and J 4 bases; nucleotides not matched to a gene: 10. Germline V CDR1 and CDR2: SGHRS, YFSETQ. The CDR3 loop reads CASSSRRDSAYEQYF. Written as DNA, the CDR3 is TGCGCCAGCAGCTCCCGCCGGGACAGTGCGTACGAGCAGTACTTC.

CDR3 nucleotide sequence: TGTGCCAGCAGTTTAAACGGGCAGTCTCGGGGGTCCTACGAGCAGTACTTC. Residues: CASSLNGQSRGSYEQYF. This chain joins TRBV11-2 and TRBJ2-7; TRBD2 might be the D (6 bases). The length of the CDR3 is 17 residues. The ends were cut back, 6 bases at V and 1 base at J, with 22 bases in the middle. The V gene's germline CDR1 is SGHAT and CDR2 FQNNGV.

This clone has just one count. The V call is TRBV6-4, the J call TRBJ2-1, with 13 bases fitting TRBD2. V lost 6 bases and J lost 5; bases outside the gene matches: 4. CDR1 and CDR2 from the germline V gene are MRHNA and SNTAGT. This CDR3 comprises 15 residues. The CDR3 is CASRRLAGGHNEQFF. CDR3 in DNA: TGTGCCAGCAGGAGACTAGCGGGGGGCCACAATGAGCAGTTCTTC.

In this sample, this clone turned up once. The CDR3 DNA follows: TGTGCCAGCAGTTTAAACCGGCATGAGACCCAGTACTTC. Translation: CASSLNRHETQYF. The chain is built from TRBV27 and TRBJ2-5, with D hard to call. V lost 2 bases and J lost 5, with 9 bases in between. This CDR3 has 13 amino acids. Germline lookup yields CDR1 MNHEY and CDR2 SMNVEV (reference sequence).

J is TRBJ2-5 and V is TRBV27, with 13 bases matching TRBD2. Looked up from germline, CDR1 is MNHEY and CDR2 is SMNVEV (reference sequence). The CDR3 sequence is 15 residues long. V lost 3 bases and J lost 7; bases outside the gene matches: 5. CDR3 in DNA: TGTGCCAGCAGTTTTGCCACTAGCGGGGGGGGGACCCAGTACTTC. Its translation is CASSFATSGGGTQYF.

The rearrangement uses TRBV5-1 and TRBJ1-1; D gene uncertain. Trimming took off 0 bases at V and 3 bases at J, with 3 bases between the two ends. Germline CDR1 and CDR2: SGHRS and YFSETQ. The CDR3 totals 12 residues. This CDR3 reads CASSLEHTEAFF. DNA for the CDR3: TGCGCCAGCAGCTTGGAACACACTGAAGCTTTCTTT.

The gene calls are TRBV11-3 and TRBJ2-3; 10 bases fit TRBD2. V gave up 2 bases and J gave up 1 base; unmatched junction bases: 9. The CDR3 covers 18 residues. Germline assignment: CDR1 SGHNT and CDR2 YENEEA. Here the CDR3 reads CASSLRGPGTSGTDTQYF. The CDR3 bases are TGTGCCAGCAGCTTAAGAGGGCCCGGGACTAGCGGCACAGATACGCAGTATTTT.

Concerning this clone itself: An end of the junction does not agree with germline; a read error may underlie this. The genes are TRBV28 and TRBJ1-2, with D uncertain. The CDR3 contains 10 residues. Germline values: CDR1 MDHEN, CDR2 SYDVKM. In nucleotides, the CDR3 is TGTGCCAGCAGTTTAAATCAGCTCTCCTTC. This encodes CASSLNQLSF.

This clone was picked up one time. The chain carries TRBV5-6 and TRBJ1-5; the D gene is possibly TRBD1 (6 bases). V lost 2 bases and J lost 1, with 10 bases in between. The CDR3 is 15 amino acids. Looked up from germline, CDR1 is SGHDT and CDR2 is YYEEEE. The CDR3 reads CASSLGGMSNQPQHF. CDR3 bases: TGTGCCAGCAGCTTAGGGGGAATGAGCAATCAGCCCCAGCATTTT.

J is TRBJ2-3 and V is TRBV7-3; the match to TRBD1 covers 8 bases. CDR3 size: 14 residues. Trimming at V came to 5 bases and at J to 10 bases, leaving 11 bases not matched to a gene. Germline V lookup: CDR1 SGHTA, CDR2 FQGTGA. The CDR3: CASSQVNRGNAQYF. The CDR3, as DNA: TGTGCCAGCAGCCAGGTTAACAGGGGGAACGCGCAGTATTTT.

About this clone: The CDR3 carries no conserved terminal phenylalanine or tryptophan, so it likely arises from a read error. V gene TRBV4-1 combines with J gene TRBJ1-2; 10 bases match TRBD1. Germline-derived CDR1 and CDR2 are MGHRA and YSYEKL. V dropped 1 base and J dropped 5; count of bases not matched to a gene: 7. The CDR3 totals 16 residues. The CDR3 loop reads CASSQVFRTGGYGYTL. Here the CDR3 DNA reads TGCGCCAGCAGCCAAGTCTTCAGGACAGGGGGTTATGGCTACACCCTC.

The CDR3 region is CASTDRGGTNYGYTF. The CDR3, as DNA: TGTGCCAGTACAGACAGGGGTGGAACTAACTATGGCTACACCTTC. V usage is TRBV18 and J usage is TRBJ1-2; 8 positions match TRBD1. Trimming took 9 bases from V and 0 from J; bases not matched to a gene: 9. The CDR3 has 15 amino acids. In germline, CDR1 is KGHSH, CDR2 LQKENI.

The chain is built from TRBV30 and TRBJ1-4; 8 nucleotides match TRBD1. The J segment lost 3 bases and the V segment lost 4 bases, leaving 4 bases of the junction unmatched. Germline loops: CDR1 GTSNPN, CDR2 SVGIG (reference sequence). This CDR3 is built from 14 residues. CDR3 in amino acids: CAWNTGGSNEKLFF. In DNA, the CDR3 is TGTGCCTGGAATACAGGGGGTTCTAATGAAAAACTGTTTTTT. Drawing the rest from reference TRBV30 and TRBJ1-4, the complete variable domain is SQTIHQWPATLVQPVGSPLSLECTVEGTSNPNLYWYRQAAGRGLQLLFYSVGIGQISSEVPQNLSASRPQDRQFILSSKKLLLSDSGFYLCAWNTGGSNEKLFFGSGTQLSVL.

CDR3 sequence (DNA): TGTGCCAGCAGCCTACTCACTACCGGGGAGCTGTTTTTT. This gives the protein CASSLLTTGELFF. The genes are TRBV11-3 and TRBJ2-2; D is uncertain. This CDR3 contains 13 residues. V lost 5 bases, J lost 5 bases, and 9 bases lay in between. Germline V lookup: CDR1 SGHNT, CDR2 YENEEA.

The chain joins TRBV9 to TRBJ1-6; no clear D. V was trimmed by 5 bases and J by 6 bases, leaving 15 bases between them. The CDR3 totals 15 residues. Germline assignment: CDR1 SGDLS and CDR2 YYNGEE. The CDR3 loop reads CASSSEAAINSPLHF. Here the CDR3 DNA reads TGTGCCAGCAGTTCCGAGGCGGCCATTAATTCACCCCTCCACTTT.

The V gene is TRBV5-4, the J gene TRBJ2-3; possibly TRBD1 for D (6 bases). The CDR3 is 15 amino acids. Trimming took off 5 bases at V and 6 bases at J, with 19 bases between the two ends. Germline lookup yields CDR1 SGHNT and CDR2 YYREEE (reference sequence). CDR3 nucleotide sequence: TGTGCCAGCAGTTCGACCGGGACAAGGGGGGATACGCAGTATTTT. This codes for CASSSTGTRGDTQYF.